These 18 T cell receptor beta chains were all obtained from the same sample, sequenced in a study of blood T cells in healthy people across ages. Primers used in a second PCR of roughly 6 to 11 cycles were a sample-barcoded 5' primer and a J-beta primer mix. TCRdb reprocessed the 5' RACE reads via MiXCR and lists one record per CDR3 protein. The profile shows some 900,000 distinct CDR3 sequences, about 48% of them singletons. Sequenced: blood. These receptors originate from a man aged 25 to 40 in good health.

This chain joins TRBV20-1 and TRBJ2-1; 8 bases agree with TRBD2. The length of the CDR3 is 17 residues. From germline, CDR1 is DFQATT and CDR2 SNEGSKA (reference sequence). J gave up 9 bases and V 0 bases, and 16 bases lay outside the gene matches. CDR3 in DNA: TGCAGTGCTAGAGATCGGGCGGGGGGACGTATTTGGGGTGAGCAGTTCTTC. Amino acids: CSARDRAGGRIWGEQFF.

The chain uses TRBV27 and TRBJ2-5; D not certain. The CDR3 is made up of 14 amino acids. Germline V gives CDR1 MNHEY, CDR2 SMNVEV (reference sequence). The V end lost 0 bases, the J end lost 2 bases, and 7 bases lay between the germline ends. The CDR3, as DNA: TGTGCCAGCAGTTTATCGCCGGCTCAAGAGACCCAGTACTTC. It codes for CASSLSPAQETQYF.

This clonotype has just a few counts. The chain is built from TRBV7-2 and TRBJ2-4; unclear D gene. Germline V gene data show CDR1 as SGHTA and CDR2 as FQGNSA. This CDR3 spans 14 amino acids. V was cut by 1 base and J by 6 bases, with 10 bases left in between. The CDR3 DNA reads as TGTGCCAGCAGCTTAGTACACCAGAGAAACATTCAGTACTTC. Encoded protein: CASSLVHQRNIQYF.

The chain joins TRBV4-1 to TRBJ2-3; TRBD2 is a possible D gene (6 bases). CDR3 length: 15 residues. Per the germline V gene, CDR1 is MGHRA and CDR2 is YSYEKL. V was cut by 1 base and J by 3 bases, with 11 bases left in between. As DNA, the CDR3 is TGCGCCAGCAGCCAAGGCCGGGACTTTACAGATACGCAGTATTTT. This codes for CASSQGRDFTDTQYF.

With regard to this clonotype: A much more abundant neighbour one base away suggests this may be a read error. The chain carries TRBV6-1 and TRBJ1-2; a possible D gene is TRBD1 (6 bases). V lost 10 bases to trimming and J lost 6 bases, with 24 bases between them. This CDR3 comprises 15 residues. Germline values: CDR1 MNHNS, CDR2 SASEGT. The DNA for the CDR3 is TGTGCCAACCGAGAGAGATCTTTGGCAGGGGATGGCTACACCTTC. Protein: CANRERSLAGDGYTF.

Remarks on this clonotype: At one end the junction does not follow the germline gene, possibly because of a read error. The chain has TRBV2 and TRBJ2-5, with TRBD1 as a possible D gene (6 bases). The J call may be incorrect, as the DNA end agrees better with TRBJ2-7. Germline CDR1 reads SNHLY; CDR2 reads FYNNEI. The CDR3 contains 13 residues. The chain's CDR3 is CTSSQGTPYEQYF. The CDR3 nucleotides are TGTACCAGCAGTCAGGGGACACCTTACGAGCAGTACTTC.

This clonotype came up a few times. Written as DNA, the CDR3 is TGCAGCGTTGCCCGGGGGAGCGGGGGAGATACGCAGTATTTT. Translated, it gives CSVARGSGGDTQYF. The rearrangement joins TRBV29-1 to TRBJ2-3, with 8 nucleotides matching TRBD2. Germline trimming cut 4 bases from V and 5 bases from J; bases unmatched to any gene: 8. The CDR3 sequence is 14 residues long. Germline values: CDR1 SQVTM, CDR2 ANQGSEA.

V is TRBV12-3 or TRBV12-4 and J is TRBJ1-4; possible D gene TRBD1, 6 bases. V was shortened by 7 bases and J by 5 bases, with 14 bases between the two germline ends. This CDR3 is 14 amino acids long. The CDR3 DNA sequence: TGTGCCAGCACCAGCCCCGGGGGCAATGAAAAACTGTTTTTT. Amino acid sequence: CASTSPGGNEKLFF.

On this clonotype: This sequence may be a read error, since a much larger clone differs from it by one base. The gene calls are TRBV12-3 or TRBV12-4 and TRBJ2-1; D perhaps matches TRBD2 (7 bases). Trimming pared 6 bases from V and 9 bases from J, leaving 12 bases between. The CDR3 extends over 12 amino acids. The CDR3 protein is CASRLGGGEQFF. For the CDR3, the DNA is TGTGCCAGCAGATTGGGAGGGGGTGAGCAGTTCTTC.

V and J are TRBV13 and TRBJ2-1; the match to TRBD2 covers 7 bases. The CDR3 contains 16 residues. V trimming: 5 bases; J trimming: 0 bases; junction bases outside the gene matches: 7. Per germline, CDR1 PRHDT and CDR2 FYEKMQ (reference sequence). The CDR3 region is CASSPGLISSYNEQFF. In DNA form, the CDR3 reads TGTGCCAGCAGCCCGGGACTAATTAGCTCCTACAATGAGCAGTTCTTC. Drawing the rest from reference TRBV13 and TRBJ2-1, the complete variable domain is AAGVIQSPRHLIKEKRETATLKCYPIPRHDTVYWYQQGPGQDPQFLISFYEKMQSDKGSIPDRFSAQQFSDYHSELNMSSLELGDSALYFCASSPGLISSYNEQFFGPGTRLTVL.

The chain is built from TRBV27 and TRBJ1-1; TRBD1 aligns across 9 bases. This CDR3 comprises 16 residues. The ends lost 4 bases at V and 0 bases at J; junction bases unmatched: 6. Germline loops: CDR1 MNHEY, CDR2 SMNVEV (reference sequence). CDR3 protein: CASSWDRDVMNTEAFF. CDR3 in DNA: TGTGCCAGCAGTTGGGACAGGGATGTAATGAACACTGAAGCTTTCTTT.

This clonotype was found a few times. The V call is TRBV7-2, the J call TRBJ1-5, with D hard to call. This CDR3 has 12 amino acids. V shed 3 bases and J shed 6 bases, with 6 bases lying between them. The germline V gene has CDR1 SGHTA and CDR2 FQGNSA. CDR3 amino acids: CASSLDSQPQHF. CDR3 nucleotides: TGTGCCAGCAGCTTGGACTCTCAGCCCCAGCATTTT.

The V call is TRBV12-3 or TRBV12-4, the J call TRBJ1-4; a weak D match, TRBD1 (5 bases). This CDR3 has 12 residues. V lost 8 bases to trimming and J lost 8 bases, with 12 bases between them. The CDR3: CASGTRWEKLFF. The DNA for the CDR3 is TGTGCCAGCGGGACTCGGTGGGAAAAACTGTTTTTT.

This clonotype was seen only a few times. This rearrangement joins TRBV7-2 to TRBJ2-1, with a tentative D call TRBD2 (7 bases). The CDR3 extends over 15 amino acids. V was pared by 6 bases and J by 0 bases, with 12 bases between. Germline CDR1 SGHTA, CDR2 FQGNSA. CDR3 DNA: TGTGCCAGCAGAAAAGGGGGGGCCTCCTACAATGAGCAGTTCTTC. Amino acids: CASRKGGASYNEQFF.

V is TRBV27 and J is TRBJ2-5; 16 nucleotides match TRBD2. Per the germline V gene, CDR1 is MNHEY and CDR2 is SMNVEV (reference sequence). The trim removed 6 bases at V and 3 bases at J, leaving 7 bases unmatched. The CDR3 runs to 17 residues. The CDR3 sequence: CASRKVGLAGGEETQYF. The DNA for the CDR3 is TGTGCCAGCAGAAAAGTGGGACTAGCGGGGGGGGAAGAGACCCAGTACTTC.

The sample holds many counts of this clonotype. The V call is TRBV3-1, the J call TRBJ2-5, with D possibly being TRBD2 (7 bases). In germline, CDR1 is LGHDT, CDR2 YNNKEL (reference sequence). V lost 3 bases and J lost 4, with 15 bases in between. The CDR3 totals 15 residues. CDR3 sequence reads: CASSQVTGGRETQYF. The CDR3 coding sequence is TGTGCCAGCAGCCAGGTGACAGGCGGGAGAGAGACCCAGTACTTC.

The chain has TRBV6-2 or TRBV6-3 and TRBJ1-2; D unclear. The germline V and J ends were trimmed by 2 bases and 0 bases, with 10 bases remaining between them. Germline V lookup: CDR1 MNHEY, CDR2 SVGEGT. The CDR3 has 15 amino acids. This CDR3 reads CASSYVASPNYGYTF. The CDR3 coding sequence is TGTGCCAGCAGTTACGTCGCCAGTCCTAACTATGGCTACACCTTC.

In its sample, this clonotype was seen once. J is TRBJ2-3 and V is TRBV5-1; 9 bases map to TRBD2. The CDR3 has 17 amino acids. Germline V lookup: CDR1 SGHRS, CDR2 YFSETQ. After removal of 6 bases from V and 5 bases from J, the junction contained 16 bases not matched to a gene. The CDR3 here is CASIPVPTSGRIDTQYF. The CDR3 DNA follows: TGCGCCAGCATCCCCGTGCCGACTAGCGGACGGATAGATACGCAGTATTTT.